This T cell receptor (beta chain) was observed in a study of PD-1 blockade in classical Hodgkin lymphoma (dated by TCRdb to 2020 to 2021). About the investigation overall: Nivolumab dosing was 3 mg/kg intravenously every 2 weeks, continuing until either disease progression or unacceptable toxicity. The study used TCR beta sequencing and CyTOF to define a peripheral blood immune signature of response to PD-1 blockade in classical Hodgkin lymphoma. General conclusions and limits of the study: A significant rise by C4D1 was seen in CD4+ but not CD8+ TCR diversity (p=0.0027 vs p=0.16), with the rise being most apparent in complete responders (p=0.02). Baseline TCR diversity was reported to be lower in newly diagnosed patients than in healthy donors and to be lower still in relapsed/refractory patients. The study covered only a single clinical trial cohort, and the causes of the repertoire differences, possibly disease activity or prior therapy, were still not defined. Baseline diversity similar to that of newly diagnosed patients was observed in trial patients achieving complete response, whereas significantly lower diversity was observed in partial responders and progressors. Lower diversity was observed in patients in whom nivolumab was started less than 1 year after ASCT, and these patients were excluded from later analyses so that confounding by immune reconstitution would be avoided.

The CDR3, from cysteine to phenylalanine, totals 13 residues. CDR3 DNA is the only sequence kept; it has 39 bases, read in frame from the first base. CDR1 and CDR2 are read off the germline V gene (reference sequence) as MNHEY and SMNVEV. Trimming costs V 10 bases and J 5 bases, and their ends lie 17 bases apart. Genomic DNA was isolated using the Qiagen DNeasy kit from unsorted PBMCs as well as from negatively selected CD4+ and CD8+ fractions. TCR beta CDR3 regions were subjected to amplification by immunoSEQ multiplex PCR with primers that anneal to V and J segments. A synthetic immune receptor repertoire was used to minimize amplification bias, and remaining bias was computationally removed after sequencing. Turning to the authors' computational methods: Repertoire diversity was quantified as the Shannon entropy index using custom Python scripts. Unsorted, CD4+ and CD8+ repertoires were analyzed separately, except for combined analyses in which CD4+ and CD8+ sequences were merged in silico. A clone was considered expanded if an increase in frequency of at least 2-fold after treatment relative to C1D1 was found, and a pseudocount of 0.5 was applied to clones undetected at baseline. Singleton clones were defined as clones with 0 or 1 copy at C1D1, and non-singleton clones were defined as clones with 2 or more copies. Clones expanded in unsorted samples were assigned a CD4+, CD8+ or unknown annotation through matching of protein sequences in sorted samples from the same patient. Wilcoxon tests were applied to paired samples to test diversity changes from C1D1 to C4D1. TCRdb took over this immuneACCESS table, retaining in-frame rearrangements with V and J assigned. Such tables are incomplete; in checked studies, under half of the missing clones stem from an unresolved V gene, and the remainder is unexplained. The V and J calls and clone size are taken from that table; D and trimming were inferred from the DNA. For this sample there are tens of thousands of clones; 60% to 85% appear just once. Of the sample, 3% to 3.5% is held by the ten largest clones.

This clone was seen a handful of times. This receptor's antigen is unknown. Per-base quality was not reported, and no clone a single base away is much larger than it. In light of the paper, this sample's time point label describes: cycle 1 day 1 (C1D1), immediately before nivolumab initiation. All trial patients had relapsed after autologous stem cell transplantation, with cohorts A, B and C differing in prior brentuximab vedotin exposure. The trial cohort was composed of about 53 patients with relapsed/refractory classical Hodgkin lymphoma, for whom complete response, partial response or progressive disease was recorded as best overall response. Single-agent nivolumab was administered to trial patients in the multi-cohort phase II CheckMate 205 trial. An independent review committee assessed best overall response by applying the 2007 International Working Group response criteria. PBMCs from the trial were collected at three points: immediately before nivolumab initiation (C1D1), and during therapy at cycle 2 day 1 and cycle 4 day 1. Peripheral blood was collected in 8 mL Vacutainer Cell Preparation Tubes, from which PBMCs were isolated by centrifugation and then cryopreserved.

The receptor was isolated from a human donor with classical Hodgkin lymphoma. This specimen was peripheral blood mononuclear cells (PBMCs), taken at baseline. The chain is made from TRBV27 and TRBJ1-2; a confident D gene designation cannot be given. CDR3 sequence: CAISAGPLYGYTF. The nucleotide sequence is TGTGCCATTTCAGCGGGCCCCCTATATGGCTACACCTTC.